These 3 T cell receptor beta chains originate from one sample sequenced in a study of cytomegalovirus exposure and HLA in healthy donors. This table comes from immunoSEQ multiplex PCR, and its TCRdb copy is limited to in-frame clones, with some not included. The sample carries under 400,000 clones, approximately 85% recorded once. What was sequenced was PBMCs. Every receptor here comes from a young man in good health and CMV-seronegative.

This clone showed up just once. The CDR3 loop reads CASRRVSGVTQETQYF. CDR3 bases: TGCGCCAGCAGGAGGGTATCGGGGGTCACGCAAGAGACCCAGTACTTC. The V call is TRBV10-2, the J call TRBJ2-5; TRBD2 is a possible D gene (6 bases). The germline gives CDR1 WSHSY, CDR2 SAAADI. The CDR3 is 16 residues long. With 6 bases removed from V and 2 bases from J, the gap between germline ends came to 19 bases.

The chain couples TRBV7-2 to TRBJ1-1, with no clear D. Germline V gives CDR1 SGHTA, CDR2 FQGNSA. CDR3 length equals 12 residues. V gave up 2 bases and J gave up 8 bases, with 9 bases separating them. CDR3 nucleotides: TGTGCCAGCAGCTTATCACGGAGAGAAGCTTTCTTT. Translated, it gives CASSLSRREAFF. The variable domain in full, completed from reference TRBV7-2 and TRBJ1-1, reads GAGVSQSPSNKVTEKGKDVELRCDPISGHTALYWYRQSLGQGLEFLIYFQGNSAPDKSGLPSDRFSAERTGGSVSTLTIQRTQQEDSAVYLCASSLSRREAFFGQGTRLTVV.

The CDR3 region has the DNA TGTGCCAGCTCCCAGGGGGGTAATTCACCCCTCCACTTT. Its protein is CASSQGGNSPLHF. This chain links TRBV18 with TRBJ1-6; 7 bases line up with TRBD1. CDR3 length: 13 amino acids. Losses at the gene ends were 6 bases for V and 6 bases for J; bases not matched to a gene: 2. CDR1 is KGHSH and CDR2 is LQKENI in the germline V gene.